The 20 T cell receptor beta chains given below trace back to one sample, sequenced in a study of blood T cell repertoires in COVID-19. TCRdb keeps only in-frame clones here, not all; method: immunoSEQ multiplex PCR. The sample has more than 40,000 clones, 86% seen once; the top ten hold 16%. Sequencing was done on a sample of peripheral blood. The receptor set was obtained from a man in his 60s with active or convalescent COVID-19.

This clone was observed once. The chain joins TRBV2 to TRBJ1-5; TRBD1 aligns across 7 bases. The junction had 9 bases not matched to a gene; V was cut back by 7 bases and J by 0 bases. The CDR3 is 16 residues long. CDR1 is SNHLY and CDR2 is FYNNEI in the germline V gene. DNA for the CDR3: TGTGCCAGCACTGAGAGACAGGGATATAGCAATCAGCCCCAGCATTTT. Protein sequence: CASTERQGYSNQPQHF.

The chain couples TRBV4-1 to TRBJ2-7; no definite D call. Between the trimmed V and J ends, which lost 1 base and 5 bases, there was a span of 15 bases. The CDR3 is made up of 15 amino acids. CDR1 and CDR2 from the germline V gene are MGHRA and YSYEKL. CDR3 coding DNA: TGCGCCAGCAGCCAAGTGCTTCGGTTTCCTGACGAGCAGTACTTC. Translation: CASSQVLRFPDEQYF.

The J gene is TRBJ2-2, the V gene TRBV10-3; 7 nucleotides match TRBD1. V was pared by 8 bases and J by 0 bases, with 6 bases of the junction left unmatched. Germline V CDR1 and CDR2: ENHRY, SYGVKD. The CDR3 consists of 15 residues. The CDR3 DNA follows: TGTGCCATCGGCTCCGGGACAGCGAACACCGGGGAGCTGTTTTTT. It encodes CAIGSGTANTGELFF.

J is TRBJ1-2 and V is TRBV18; maybe TRBD1 (6 bases). The CDR3 has 15 amino acids. V was cut by 3 bases and J by 3 bases, with 14 bases left in between. Per the germline V gene, CDR1 is KGHSH and CDR2 is LQKENI. The CDR3 region is CASSPSTGIDYGYTF. The DNA for the CDR3 is TGTGCCAGCTCACCTTCAACAGGGATTGACTATGGCTACACCTTC.

This clone ranks as medium-sized (0.01 to 0.1%). The chain is built from TRBV5-8 and TRBJ2-1; D is ambiguous. CDR1 and CDR2 (germline): SGHTS, YDEGEE. Between the trimmed V and J ends, which lost 3 bases and 4 bases, there was a span of 11 bases. CDR3 length: 14 amino acids. The DNA for the CDR3 is TGTGCCAGCAGCTACCGACTGGTGTACAATGAGCAGTTCTTC. This sequence encodes CASSYRLVYNEQFF. Filled out from reference TRBV5-8 and TRBJ2-1, the complete variable domain reads EAGVTQSPTHLIKTRGQQATLRCSPISGHTSVYWYQQALGLGLQFLLWYDEGEERNRGNFPPRFSGRQFPNYSSELNVNALELEDSALYLCASSYRLVYNEQFFGPGTRLTVL.

The genes are TRBV5-4 and TRBJ2-4; 7 bases are shared with TRBD2. The CDR3 covers 14 residues. Trimming cost V 0 bases and J 9 bases; bases outside gene matches: 6. Per the germline V gene, CDR1 is SGHNT and CDR2 is YYREEE (reference sequence). The CDR3 DNA is TGTGCCAGCAGCTTGGCCGGGGGGTACTCCATTCAGTACTTC. Protein: CASSLAGGYSIQYF.

V gene TRBV5-1 combines with J gene TRBJ2-5, with a possible D match to TRBD1 (6 bases). The V end was cut by 2 bases, the J end by 2 bases, with 13 bases between. Germline CDR1 SGHRS, CDR2 YFSETQ. There are 15 residues in the CDR3. CDR3 coding DNA: TGCGCCAGCAGCTTCTTCAGGGGAATTCAAGAGACCCAGTACTTC. Protein: CASSFFRGIQETQYF.

The gene calls are TRBV28 and TRBJ2-2, with a weak D call TRBD1 (6 bases). Germline CDR1 MDHEN, CDR2 SYDVKM. V gave up 0 bases and J gave up 9 bases, with 14 bases separating them. The CDR3 sequence is 15 residues long. The CDR3 sequence: CASSLWGALQWELFF. The CDR3 region has the DNA TGTGCCAGCAGTTTATGGGGGGCCCTCCAATGGGAGCTGTTTTTT.

V and J are TRBV6-2 or TRBV6-3 and TRBJ2-3; no clear D gene. CDR3 length equals 16 residues. Between the trimmed V and J ends, which lost 6 bases and 2 bases, there was a span of 18 bases. The V gene's germline CDR1 is MNHEY and CDR2 SVGEGT. In nucleotides, the CDR3 is TGTGCCAGCAGCCTCTCTACTTTCGGGTCCACAGATACGCAGTATTTT. Translation: CASSLSTFGSTDTQYF.

This chain links TRBV30 with TRBJ1-4, with D hard to call. The CDR3 sequence is 11 residues long. The V gene's germline CDR1 is GTSNPN and CDR2 SVGIG (reference sequence). V shed 1 base and J shed 8 bases, with 5 bases lying between them. The CDR3 is CAWSAGEKLFF. The CDR3 coding sequence is TGTGCCTGGAGTGCGGGGGAAAAACTGTTTTTT. Complete variable domain (other parts from reference TRBV30 and TRBJ1-4): SQTIHQWPATLVQPVGSPLSLECTVEGTSNPNLYWYRQAAGRGLQLLFYSVGIGQISSEVPQNLSASRPQDRQFILSSKKLLLSDSGFYLCAWSAGEKLFFGSGTQLSVL.

This chain connects TRBV5-1 to TRBJ2-1, with TRBD1 as a possible D gene (6 bases). The CDR3 runs 15 residues. Germline CDR1 is SGHRS and CDR2 is YFSETQ. Trimming cost V 1 base and J 9 bases, with 17 bases left between them. The CDR3 sequence is CASSLNGGYNGEQFF. The CDR3 bases are TGCGCCAGCAGCTTGAATGGGGGCTACAATGGTGAGCAGTTCTTC.

This clone was seen a single time. This chain links TRBV27 with TRBJ2-3; 13 nucleotides line up with TRBD2. Trimming removed 5 bases from V and 4 bases from J; junction bases left unmatched: 9. The CDR3 is 17 amino acids. Germline CDR1 MNHEY, CDR2 SMNVEV (reference sequence). CDR3 amino acids: CASSPGLAGVPPDTQYF. DNA for the CDR3: TGTGCCAGCAGTCCCGGACTAGCGGGGGTTCCGCCAGATACGCAGTATTTT.

This chain joins TRBV30 and TRBJ1-5; a weak D match, TRBD1 (5 bases). This CDR3 comprises 14 residues. Looked up from germline, CDR1 is GTSNPN and CDR2 is SVGIG (reference sequence). V shed 1 base and J shed 7 bases, with 14 bases lying between them. The CDR3 bases are TGTGCCTGGAGTGATAACAGGTTTGAGCAGCCCCAGCATTTT. Protein product: CAWSDNRFEQPQHF.

J is TRBJ1-2 and V is TRBV27; TRBD1 might be the D (6 bases). CDR1 is MNHEY, CDR2 SMNVEV, per germline (reference sequence). The CDR3 runs to 13 residues. V was cut by 5 bases and J by 3 bases, with 10 bases left in between. CDR3 in amino acids: CASSLQGHYGYTF. For the CDR3, the DNA is TGTGCCAGCAGTCTACAGGGACACTATGGCTACACCTTC.

The chain is built from TRBV16 and TRBJ1-3, with D tentatively TRBD1 (5 bases). Germline CDR1 and CDR2: KGHSY and FQNENV. The CDR3 totals 15 residues. With 4 bases removed from V and 6 bases from J, the gap between germline ends came to 16 bases. The CDR3 is CASSLGGLGENTIYF. The CDR3 bases are TGTGCCAGCAGCCTCGGGGGACTCGGGGAAAACACCATATATTTT.

This chain links TRBV7-8 with TRBJ1-5, with D maybe TRBD1 (5 bases). The CDR3 spans 14 residues. V lost 3 bases to trimming and J lost 0 bases, with 6 bases between them. Germline V gene sequence: CDR1 SGHVS, CDR2 FQNEAQ. The CDR3 DNA sequence: TGTGCCAGCAGCTTCGACAGTAGCAATCAGCCCCAGCATTTT. Its translation: CASSFDSSNQPQHF.

CDR3 residues: CASSQDRFGTLNTGELFF. The CDR3 nucleotides are TGTGCCAGCAGCCAAGACCGTTTCGGGACACTGAACACCGGGGAGCTGTTTTTT. The chain has TRBV3-1 (or the pseudogene TRBV3-2) and TRBJ2-2, with a possible D match to TRBD1 (6 bases). Germline V gene sequence: CDR1 LGHDT, CDR2 YNNKEL (reference sequence). Trimming stripped 0 bases from V and 1 base from J, with 15 bases between. The CDR3 covers 18 residues.

This chain uses TRBV14 with TRBJ1-4; tentatively, D is TRBD1 (6 bases). Germline CDR1 and CDR2: SGHDN and FVKESK. Deletions cut 2 bases from V and 4 bases from J, with 11 bases between. The CDR3 extends over 15 amino acids. CDR3 amino acids: CASSQPDSLNEKLFF. As DNA, the CDR3 is TGTGCCAGCAGCCAACCGGACAGCCTTAATGAAAAACTGTTTTTT.

J is TRBJ1-3 and V is TRBV5-1; D is unresolved. CDR3 length equals 16 residues. Germline V gives CDR1 SGHRS, CDR2 YFSETQ. Trimming removed 0 bases at V and 2 bases at J, with 12 bases between. The CDR3 sequence: CASSLVALVPGNTIYF. CDR3 nucleotide sequence: TGCGCCAGCAGCTTGGTTGCGCTGGTCCCTGGAAACACCATATATTTT.

The chain carries TRBV11-2 and TRBJ1-3; tentative D call: TRBD1 (6 bases). CDR1 and CDR2 from the germline V gene are SGHAT and FQNNGV. The CDR3 totals 15 residues. The V end was cut by 3 bases, the J end by 0 bases, with 9 bases between. This CDR3 is CASSFPGASGNTIYF. CDR3 sequence (DNA): TGTGCCAGCAGCTTTCCAGGGGCCTCTGGAAACACCATATATTTT.